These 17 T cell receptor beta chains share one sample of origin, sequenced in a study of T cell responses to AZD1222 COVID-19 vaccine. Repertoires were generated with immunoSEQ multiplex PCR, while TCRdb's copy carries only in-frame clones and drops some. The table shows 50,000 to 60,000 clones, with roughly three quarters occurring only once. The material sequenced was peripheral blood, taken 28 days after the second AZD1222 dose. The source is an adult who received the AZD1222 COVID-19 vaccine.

The CDR3 DNA reads as TGTGCCAGCAGTTTGCTGTGGAACACTGAAGCTTTCTTT. It encodes CASSLLWNTEAFF. The chain combines TRBV2 with TRBJ1-1; no firm D call. Germline V gene lookup returns CDR1 SNHLY and CDR2 FYNNEI. This CDR3 region has 13 residues. The ends were cut back, 5 bases at V and 1 base at J, with 8 bases in the middle.

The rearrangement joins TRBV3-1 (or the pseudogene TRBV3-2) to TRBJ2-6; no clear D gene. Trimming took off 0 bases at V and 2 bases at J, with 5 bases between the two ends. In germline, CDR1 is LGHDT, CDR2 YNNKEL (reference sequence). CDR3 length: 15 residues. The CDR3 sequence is CASSQELPGANVLTF. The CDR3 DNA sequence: TGTGCCAGCAGCCAAGAGCTCCCTGGGGCCAACGTCCTGACTTTC.

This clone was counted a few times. In DNA, the CDR3 is TGCGCCAGCAGCTTGGACAGGATGAATTCACCCCTCCACTTT. The encoded protein is CASSLDRMNSPLHF. The V call is TRBV5-1, the J call TRBJ1-6; D possibly corresponds to TRBD1 (5 bases). The CDR3 contains 14 residues. The ends were cut back, 0 bases at V and 7 bases at J, with 8 bases in the middle. The germline gives CDR1 SGHRS, CDR2 YFSETQ.

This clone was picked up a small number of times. As DNA, the CDR3 is TGTGCCAGCAGCGCCGGGACTAGGGCACGGGGCACAGATACGCAGTATTTT. This translates into CASSAGTRARGTDTQYF. The gene calls are TRBV7-3 and TRBJ2-3; 8 nucleotides agree with TRBD2. V shed 5 bases, J shed 1 base, and the junction held 11 bases outside the gene matches. CDR1 and CDR2 from the germline V gene are SGHTA and FQGTGA. This CDR3 has 17 amino acids.

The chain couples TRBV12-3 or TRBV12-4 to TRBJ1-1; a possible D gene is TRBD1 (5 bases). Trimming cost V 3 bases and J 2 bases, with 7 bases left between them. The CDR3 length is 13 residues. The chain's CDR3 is CASSLGENTEAFF. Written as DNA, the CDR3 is TGTGCCAGCAGTTTGGGGGAAAACACTGAAGCTTTCTTT.

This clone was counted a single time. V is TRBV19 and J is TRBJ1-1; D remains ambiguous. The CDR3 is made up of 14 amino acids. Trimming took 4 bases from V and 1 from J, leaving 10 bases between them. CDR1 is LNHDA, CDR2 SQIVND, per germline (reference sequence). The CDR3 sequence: CASSSVDWNTEAFF. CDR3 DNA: TGTGCCAGTAGTAGTGTTGACTGGAACACTGAAGCTTTCTTT.

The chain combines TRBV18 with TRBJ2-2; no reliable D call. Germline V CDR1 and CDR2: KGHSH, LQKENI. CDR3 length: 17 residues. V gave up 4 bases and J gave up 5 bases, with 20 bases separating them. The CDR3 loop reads CASSRSRINQGTGELFF. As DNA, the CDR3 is TGTGCCAGCTCACGATCAAGGATCAACCAAGGGACCGGGGAGCTGTTTTTT.

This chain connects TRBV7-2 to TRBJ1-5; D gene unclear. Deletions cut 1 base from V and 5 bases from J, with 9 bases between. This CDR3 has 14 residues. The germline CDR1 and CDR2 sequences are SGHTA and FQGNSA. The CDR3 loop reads CASSLVGSYQPQHF. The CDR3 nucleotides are TGTGCCAGCAGCTTAGTTGGGTCCTATCAGCCCCAGCATTTT.

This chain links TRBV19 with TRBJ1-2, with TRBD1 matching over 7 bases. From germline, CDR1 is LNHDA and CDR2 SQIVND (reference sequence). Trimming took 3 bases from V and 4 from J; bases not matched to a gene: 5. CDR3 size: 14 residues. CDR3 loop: CASSMRQGGYGYTF. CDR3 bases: TGTGCCAGTAGTATGCGACAGGGTGGCTATGGCTACACCTTC.

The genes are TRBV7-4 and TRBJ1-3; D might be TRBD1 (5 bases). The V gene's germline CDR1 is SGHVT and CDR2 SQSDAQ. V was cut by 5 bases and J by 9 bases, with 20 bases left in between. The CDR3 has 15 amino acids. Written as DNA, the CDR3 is TGTGCCAGCAGCCCCCGCCCCAGGGAGCTAAGCACCATATATTTT. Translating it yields CASSPRPRELSTIYF.

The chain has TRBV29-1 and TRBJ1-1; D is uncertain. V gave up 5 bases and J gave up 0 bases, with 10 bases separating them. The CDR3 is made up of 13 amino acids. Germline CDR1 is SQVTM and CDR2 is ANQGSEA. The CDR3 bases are TGCAGCGTTCGTCCAGATATGAACACTGAAGCTTTCTTT. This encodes CSVRPDMNTEAFF.

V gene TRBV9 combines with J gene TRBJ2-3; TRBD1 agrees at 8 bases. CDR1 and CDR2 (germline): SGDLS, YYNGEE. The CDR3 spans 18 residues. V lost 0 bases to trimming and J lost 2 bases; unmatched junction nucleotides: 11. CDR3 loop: CASSVGSGGRANTDTQYF. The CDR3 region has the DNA TGTGCCAGCAGCGTAGGGTCAGGGGGCAGAGCAAACACAGATACGCAGTATTTT.

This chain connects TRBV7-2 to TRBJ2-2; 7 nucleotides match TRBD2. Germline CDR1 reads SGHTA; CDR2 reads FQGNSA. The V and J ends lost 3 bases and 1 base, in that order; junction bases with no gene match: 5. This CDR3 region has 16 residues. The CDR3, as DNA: TGTGCCAGCAGCTTCCATCAGCGGGGGAACACCGGGGAGCTGTTTTTT. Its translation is CASSFHQRGNTGELFF. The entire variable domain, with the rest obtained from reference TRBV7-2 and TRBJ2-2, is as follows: GAGVSQSPSNKVTEKGKDVELRCDPISGHTALYWYRQSLGQGLEFLIYFQGNSAPDKSGLPSDRFSAERTGGSVSTLTIQRTQQEDSAVYLCASSFHQRGNTGELFFGEGSRLTVL.

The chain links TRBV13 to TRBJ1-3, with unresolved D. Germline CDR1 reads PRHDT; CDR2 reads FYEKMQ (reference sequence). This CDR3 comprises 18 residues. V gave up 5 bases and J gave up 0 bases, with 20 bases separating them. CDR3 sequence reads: CASSPLGHYTSSGNTIYF. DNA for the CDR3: TGTGCCAGCAGCCCCCTAGGGCACTACACGAGCTCTGGAAACACCATATATTTT.

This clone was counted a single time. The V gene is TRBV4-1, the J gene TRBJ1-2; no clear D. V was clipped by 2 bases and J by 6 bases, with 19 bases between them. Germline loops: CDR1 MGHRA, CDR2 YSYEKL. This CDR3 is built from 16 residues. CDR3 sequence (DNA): TGCGCCAGCAGCCAAAACCCTGCAGCACGATCGGATGGCTACACCTTC. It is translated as CASSQNPAARSDGYTF.

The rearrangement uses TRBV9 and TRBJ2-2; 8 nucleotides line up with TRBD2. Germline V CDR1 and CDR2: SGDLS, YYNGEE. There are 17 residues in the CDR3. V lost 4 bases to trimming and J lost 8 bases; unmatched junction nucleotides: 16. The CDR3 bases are TGTGCCAGCAGCCTTTTGGCGGGGGGCGCAGGTACGGGGGAGCTGTTTTTT. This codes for CASSLLAGGAGTGELFF.

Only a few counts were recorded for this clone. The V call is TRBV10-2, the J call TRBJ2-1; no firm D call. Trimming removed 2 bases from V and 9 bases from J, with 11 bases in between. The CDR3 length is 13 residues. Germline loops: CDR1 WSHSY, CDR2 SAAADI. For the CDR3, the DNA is TGCGCCAGCAGTGAGCTCCGTATGGGTGAGCAGTTCTTC. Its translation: CASSELRMGEQFF.